This passage covers 24 T cell receptor beta chains from one sample sequenced in a study of blood T cell repertoires in COVID-19. Assay used: immunoSEQ multiplex PCR; TCRdb lists only in-frame clones, some missing. The sample has about 180,000 clones, about 88% seen once. The sample was peripheral blood. Receptor source: a woman aged 25 to 39 with active or convalescent COVID-19.

The chain links TRBV18 to TRBJ1-1, with D hard to call. Germline V gene data show CDR1 as KGHSH and CDR2 as LQKENI. Trimming stripped 3 bases from V and 4 bases from J, with 15 bases between. CDR3 length: 15 residues. The chain's CDR3 is CASSPPHGTTTEAFF. The CDR3, as DNA: TGTGCCAGCTCACCCCCTCATGGTACTACCACTGAAGCTTTCTTT.

V and J are TRBV6-5 and TRBJ1-2; 11 bases line up with TRBD1. V gave up 7 bases and J gave up 8 bases; unmatched junction bases: 12. The CDR3 sequence is 15 residues long. Germline-derived CDR1 and CDR2 are MNHEY and SVGAGI. CDR3 DNA sequence: TGTGCCAGCATTAGACCGGGACAGGGGGTAGGGGGCTACACCTTC. Protein product: CASIRPGQGVGGYTF.

CDR3 sequence: CASSPSTGGTEAFF. The CDR3 bases are TGCGCCAGCAGCCCCTCTACAGGGGGAACTGAAGCTTTCTTT. The V call is TRBV5-1, the J call TRBJ1-1; 8 bases fit TRBD1. The V segment lost 4 bases and the J segment 5 bases; nucleotides outside the gene matches: 7. Looked up from germline, CDR1 is SGHRS and CDR2 is YFSETQ. The CDR3 runs to 14 residues.

The rearrangement links TRBV5-1 to TRBJ2-7, with D unresolved. The V gene lost 0 bases and the J gene lost 0 bases, with 7 bases spanning the gap. The CDR3 spans 14 residues. Germline V gives CDR1 SGHRS, CDR2 YFSETQ. CDR3 DNA: TGCGCCAGCAGCTTGGTGGGCAACTCCTACGAGCAGTACTTC. Translating gives CASSLVGNSYEQYF. Full variable domain (missing parts from reference TRBV5-1 and TRBJ2-7): KAGVTQTPRYLIKTRGQQVTLSCSPISGHRSVSWYQQTPGQGLQFLFEYFSETQRNKGNFPGRFSGRQFSNSRSEMNVSTLELGDSALYLCASSLVGNSYEQYFGPGTRLTVT.

This sequence joins TRBV5-6 and TRBJ1-5; D is ambiguous. Germline loops: CDR1 SGHDT, CDR2 YYEEEE. This CDR3 has 14 amino acids. V was shortened by 0 bases and J by 2 bases, with 6 bases between the two germline ends. The chain's CDR3 is CASSLAAGNQPQHF. CDR3 bases: TGTGCCAGCAGCTTGGCCGCGGGCAATCAGCCCCAGCATTTT.

The table lists this clone with a count of one. The chain has TRBV4-1 and TRBJ2-6; D possibly corresponds to TRBD1 (6 bases). Germline CDR1 is MGHRA and CDR2 is YSYEKL. Between the trimmed V and J ends, which lost 1 base and 2 bases, there was a span of 15 bases. This CDR3 comprises 18 residues. Written as DNA, the CDR3 is TGCGCCAGCAGCCAAGCCCAAGGGGGTACGGCTGGGGCCAACGTCCTGACTTTC. Translation: CASSQAQGGTAGANVLTF.

This chain uses TRBV12-3 or TRBV12-4 with TRBJ1-2; TRBD1 matches at 7 bases. Trimming took 3 bases from V and 7 from J; bases not matched to a gene: 2. The length of the CDR3 is 12 residues. CDR3 protein: CASSFPGGGYTF. CDR3 in DNA: TGTGCCAGCAGTTTCCCAGGGGGTGGCTACACCTTC.

This chain joins TRBV5-8 and TRBJ1-5, with TRBD1 as a possible D gene (6 bases). The V and J ends lost 2 bases and 6 bases respectively, with 9 bases between them. Per germline, CDR1 SGHTS and CDR2 YDEGEE. This CDR3 has 13 residues. The CDR3 sequence is CASSLQGGQPQHF. For the CDR3, the DNA is TGTGCCAGCAGCTTACAGGGCGGTCAGCCCCAGCATTTT.

The V and J genes are TRBV19 and TRBJ2-1; perhaps TRBD2 as D (6 bases). The CDR3 extends over 16 amino acids. CDR1 is LNHDA, CDR2 SQIVND, per germline (reference sequence). The ends were cut back, 1 base at V and 4 bases at J, with 14 bases in the middle. CDR3 nucleotides: TGTGCCAGTAGTATAGTGGGGGGTAACTCTTACAATGAGCAGTTCTTC. Protein product: CASSIVGGNSYNEQFF.

The rearrangement joins TRBV3-1 (or the pseudogene TRBV3-2) to TRBJ2-3, with 14 positions matching TRBD2. The CDR3 contains 16 residues. V dropped 4 bases and J dropped 7; count of bases not matched to a gene: 7. CDR1 and CDR2 (germline): LGHDT, YNNKEL (reference sequence). The CDR3 bases are TGTGCCAGCAGCCCCGGGACTAGCGGGAGTTGGAATACGCAGTATTTT. This codes for CASSPGTSGSWNTQYF.

CDR3 bases: TGTGCCAGCAGTCTGCGGGACTCACAAAGAGGGAATTCACCCCTCCACTTT. Encoded protein: CASSLRDSQRGNSPLHF. The chain has TRBV27 and TRBJ1-6; perhaps TRBD1 as D (5 bases). Germline loops: CDR1 MNHEY, CDR2 SMNVEV (reference sequence). Trimming removed 5 bases at V and 7 bases at J, with 21 bases between. This CDR3 region has 17 residues.

The V gene is TRBV7-2, the J gene TRBJ1-6, with D possibly being TRBD1 (5 bases). Germline V gene sequence: CDR1 SGHTA, CDR2 FQGNSA. V gave up 5 bases and J gave up 12 bases, with 17 bases separating them. The CDR3 is 14 residues long. CDR3 coding DNA: TGTGCCAGCAGCACTTGGACAATCCCCGGACCCCTCCACTTT. Amino acids: CASSTWTIPGPLHF. Looking up the rest from reference TRBV7-2 and TRBJ1-6 gives the full variable domain: GAGVSQSPSNKVTEKGKDVELRCDPISGHTALYWYRQSLGQGLEFLIYFQGNSAPDKSGLPSDRFSAERTGGSVSTLTIQRTQQEDSAVYLCASSTWTIPGPLHFGNGTRLTVT.

This clone was seen a single time. The rearrangement links TRBV19 to TRBJ2-7; no definite D call. Deletions cut 3 bases from V and 4 bases from J, with 10 bases between. The CDR3 has 13 amino acids. Looked up from germline, CDR1 is LNHDA and CDR2 is SQIVND (reference sequence). The CDR3, as DNA: TGTGCCAGTAGTATTTTTGAGTCTTACGAGCAGTACTTC. As protein: CASSIFESYEQYF.

The rearrangement joins TRBV6-4 to TRBJ2-1; 11 bases match TRBD2. The CDR3 contains 18 residues. The germline CDR1 and CDR2 sequences are MRHNA and SNTAGT. The V gene end was trimmed by 6 bases and the J gene end by 4 bases; junction bases not matched to a gene: 14. The CDR3 reads CASRRTYPTSGTYNEQFF. CDR3 in DNA: TGTGCCAGCAGACGTACATACCCGACTAGCGGGACATACAATGAGCAGTTCTTC.

V and J are TRBV28 and TRBJ1-2, with D possibly matching TRBD1 (6 bases). The CDR3 extends over 14 amino acids. CDR1 MDHEN and CDR2 SYDVKM come from the germline V gene. V lost 4 bases, J lost 4 bases, and 13 bases lay in between. The CDR3 coding sequence is TGTGCCAGCAGTTCCGGACAGAGTGGCTATGGCTACACCTTC. This encodes CASSSGQSGYGYTF.

The genes are TRBV18 and TRBJ1-6, with 7 nucleotides matching TRBD1. The CDR3 runs to 17 residues. V dropped 2 bases and J dropped 7; count of bases not matched to a gene: 11. CDR1 is KGHSH, CDR2 LQKENI, per germline. CDR3 sequence: CASSPTPALTGNSPLHF. CDR3 bases: TGTGCCAGCTCACCAACACCGGCCCTGACAGGGAATTCACCCCTCCACTTT.

The chain is built from TRBV7-6 and TRBJ2-3; no firm D call. The CDR3 spans 15 residues. The germline CDR1 and CDR2 sequences are SGHVS and FNYEAQ. The ends were cut back, 0 bases at V and 2 bases at J, with 9 bases in the middle. CDR3 bases: TGTGCCAGCAGCTTAGCTGGCAGGCCCACAGATACGCAGTATTTT. Translating it yields CASSLAGRPTDTQYF.

J is TRBJ1-1 and V is TRBV5-1, with D perhaps TRBD1 (6 bases). CDR1 is SGHRS, CDR2 YFSETQ, per germline. The ends were cut back, 6 bases at V and 5 bases at J, with 17 bases in the middle. The CDR3 spans 14 residues. The CDR3 loop reads CASTSAVGGTEAFF. As DNA, the CDR3 is TGCGCCAGCACCTCGGCGGTAGGGGGAACTGAAGCTTTCTTT.

This chain joins TRBV27 and TRBJ1-1; 8 positions agree with TRBD1. With 6 bases clipped from V and 0 bases from J, the junction kept 0 bases outside the gene matches. CDR1 and CDR2 from the germline V gene are MNHEY and SMNVEV (reference sequence). The CDR3 loop spans 13 amino acids. The CDR3: CASRDRVNTEAFF. The CDR3 DNA follows: TGTGCCAGCAGGGACAGGGTGAACACTGAAGCTTTCTTT.

V is TRBV2 and J is TRBJ1-1; 8 nucleotides agree with TRBD1. V lost 5 bases and J lost 1; bases outside the gene matches: 3. Germline V lookup: CDR1 SNHLY, CDR2 FYNNEI. There are 14 residues in the CDR3. CDR3 nucleotide sequence: TGTGCCAGCAGTCCGGGACAGGAGAACACTGAAGCTTTCTTT. Translation gives CASSPGQENTEAFF.

The table lists this clone with a count of one. This chain joins TRBV6-5 and TRBJ1-2, with TRBD1 matching 8 bases. The CDR3 runs to 15 residues. Germline V gene data show CDR1 as MNHEY and CDR2 as SVGAGI. The trim removed 2 bases at V and 4 bases at J, leaving 6 bases unmatched. The CDR3, as DNA: TGTGCCAGCAGTTACCCCGGACAGGGCTTCTATGGCTACACCTTC. Its protein product is CASSYPGQGFYGYTF.

The V and J genes are TRBV9 and TRBJ2-2; 7 positions agree with TRBD1. V was pared by 5 bases and J by 5 bases, with 0 bases of the junction left unmatched. CDR1 is SGDLS and CDR2 is YYNGEE in the germline V gene. The CDR3 runs 12 residues. The CDR3 DNA reads TGTGCCAGCAGGGGACAGACCGGGGAGCTGTTTTTT. Translated, it gives CASRGQTGELFF.

The J gene is TRBJ2-1, the V gene TRBV3-1 (or the pseudogene TRBV3-2); possible D gene TRBD2, 6 bases. Trimming pared 0 bases from V and 5 bases from J, leaving 8 bases between. Germline-derived CDR1 and CDR2 are LGHDT and YNNKEL (reference sequence). The CDR3 sequence is 14 residues long. This CDR3 is CASSQDRGNNEQFF. Written as DNA, the CDR3 is TGTGCCAGCAGCCAAGATCGGGGGAACAATGAGCAGTTCTTC.

The chain carries TRBV2 and TRBJ2-2; possible D gene TRBD2, 6 bases. The V and J ends lost 8 bases and 0 bases respectively, with 10 bases between them. The length of the CDR3 is 14 residues. The germline CDR1 and CDR2 sequences are SNHLY and FYNNEI. As DNA, the CDR3 is TGTGCCAGCTGTCTAGCGCCGAACACCGGGGAGCTGTTTTTT. Translation gives CASCLAPNTGELFF.